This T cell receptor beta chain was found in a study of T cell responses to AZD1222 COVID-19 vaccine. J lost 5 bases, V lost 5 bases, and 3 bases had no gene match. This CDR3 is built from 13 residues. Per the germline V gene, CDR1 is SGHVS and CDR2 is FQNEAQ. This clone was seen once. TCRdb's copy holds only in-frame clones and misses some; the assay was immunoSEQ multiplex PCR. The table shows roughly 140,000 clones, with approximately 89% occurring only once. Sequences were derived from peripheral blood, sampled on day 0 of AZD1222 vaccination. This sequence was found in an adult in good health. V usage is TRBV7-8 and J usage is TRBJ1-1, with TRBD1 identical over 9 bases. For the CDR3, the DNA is TGTGCCAGCAGCCCGACAGGGGGTACTGAAGCTTTCTTT. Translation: CASSPTGGTEAFF.